These 4 T cell receptor beta chains came from one sample sequenced in a study of T cells in Graves' hyperthyroidism and ophthalmopathy (dated by TCRdb to about 2019). Library method: multiplex PCR. Data came from an Illumina HiSeq 2000. Amplification of TCR beta CDR3 regions was carried out from RNA transcripts. The TCR CDR3 was subjected to a first round of RT-PCR using the HTBI primer set and the Qiagen OneStep RT-PCR kit. TCRdb passed the public sequencing reads through fastp at Q25 and MiXCR, retaining productive beta sequences. Rows with a matching CDR3 protein are joined into one entry that keeps the most common DNA and genes. Within this sample are a few hundred thousand distinct CDR3 sequences, with less than 20% of them counted one time only. The leading ten clones occupy 35% to 45% of the sample. Material: blood. Every receptor here comes from a man between 18 and 35 years old with Graves' ophthalmopathy.

The chain links TRBV20-1 to TRBJ2-3; TRBD1 matches at 7 bases. V gave up 6 bases and J gave up 3 bases; unmatched junction bases: 12. This CDR3 is 15 amino acids long. From germline, CDR1 is DFQATT and CDR2 SNEGSKA (reference sequence). CDR3 in DNA: TGCAGTGCCCTGCGGACAGGCGAGAAAACAGATACGCAGTATTTT. This translates into CSALRTGEKTDTQYF.

The chain uses TRBV24-1 and TRBJ2-3; no reliable D call. CDR1 is KGHDR and CDR2 is SFDVKD in the germline V gene. Trimming shortened V by 4 bases and J by 5 bases, and 15 bases separated the two germline ends. The CDR3 is 15 amino acids. CDR3 DNA: TGTGCCACCAGTGACTGGGGTAGGGCTGAAGATACGCAGTATTTT. As protein: CATSDWGRAEDTQYF.

This clonotype was picked up many times. This chain joins TRBV6-1 and TRBJ2-7; 11 bases map to TRBD1. V gave up 0 bases and J gave up 3 bases; unmatched junction bases: 1. The CDR3 is 15 amino acids. Germline CDR1 and CDR2: MNHNS and SASEGT. CDR3 sequence reads: CASSEAGTGGYEQYF. CDR3 nucleotide sequence: TGTGCCAGCAGTGAAGCCGGGACAGGGGGCTACGAGCAGTACTTC.

This clonotype has a count of ten or more. V is TRBV15 and J is TRBJ2-7, with D possibly TRBD2 on 6 matching bases. The V gene's germline CDR1 is LNHNV and CDR2 YYDKDF (reference sequence). The CDR3 has 14 amino acids. V was pared by 5 bases and J by 4 bases, with 15 bases between. CDR3 in DNA: TGTGCCACCAGCGCCGGGGGACCCGTATACGAGCAGTACTTC. Amino acid sequence: CATSAGGPVYEQYF. The full variable domain, its missing parts supplied by reference TRBV15 and TRBJ2-7, is DAMVIQNPRYQVTQFGKPVTLSCSQTLNHNVMYWYQQKSSQAPKLLFHYYDKDFNNEADTPDNFQSRRPNTSFCFLDIRSPGLGDTAMYLCATSAGGPVYEQYFGPGTRLTVT.